This T cell receptor beta chain was observed in a study of blood T cells in healthy people across ages. From germline, CDR1 is SGHTA and CDR2 FQGNSA. This CDR3 is built from 15 residues. V was clipped by 4 bases and J by 7 bases; unmatched bases: 9. The donors, aged 6 to 90, were healthy Caucasians from Russia. No fewer than 5.5 micrograms of total RNA were isolated from every sample. Points on this clonotype: Its target is not known.

General study results and limits: As age increased, TCR beta diversity per million T cells fell in a roughly linear fashion.

The second PCR ran roughly 7 to 11 cycles with a sample-barcoded 5' primer and J-beta primers. TCRdb ran MiXCR on the 5' RACE reads and lists one entry per CDR3 protein. The sample records 1.4 million or so distinct CDR3 sequences, around 40% being singletons. The clonotype originates from a woman younger than 30 in good health. The chain carries TRBV7-2 and TRBJ2-1; TRBD2 matches 8 bases. The specimen sequenced was blood. CDR3 amino acids: CASSSPGLVSNEQFF. The CDR3 coding sequence is TGTGCCAGCAGCTCACCGGGACTAGTTTCAAATGAGCAGTTCTTC.